Below, one TCR beta chain is given with its context. The CDR3 length is 14 residues. Germline V gene lookup returns CDR1 KGHSH and CDR2 LQKENI. The ends lost 4 bases at V and 6 bases at J; junction bases unmatched: 5. These data belong to a study of OX40 agonist ivuxolimab in advanced cancers. Across the study: Every 2 weeks, patients got intravenous ivuxolimab at one of six dose levels (0.01-10 mg/kg). Partial responses were achieved by three patients, one with hepatocellular carcinoma and two with cutaneous melanoma. Patients assigned to dose escalation were diagnosed with hepatocellular carcinoma, melanoma, renal cell or head and neck cancer. Earlier anti-PD-1, anti-PD-L1 or anti-CTLA-4 therapy was permitted; around 40% had received some.

TCRdb keeps only in-frame clones here, not all; method: immunoSEQ multiplex PCR. The sample lists roughly 80,000 clones, roughly 91% seen once, with approximately 2% in the top ten. This chain uses TRBV18 with TRBJ1-5; 8 bases match TRBD1. Specimen: CD4+ or CD8+ T cells sorted from blood, collected in a trial of the OX40 agonist ivuxolimab. The sequence came from an adult with an advanced solid tumor such as melanoma, head and neck, liver or kidney cancer. CDR3 nucleotide sequence: TGTGCCAGCTCACTACCCGGGACAGGTCAGCCCCAGCATTTT. As protein: CASSLPGTGQPQHF.